This record covers a single T cell receptor beta chain. This clonotype was seen a handful of times. Its antigen is still unknown. Per-nucleotide qualities are absent, and no much larger clonotype sits a single base away. Taken from cysteine to phenylalanine, the CDR3 has 11 residues. The read is trimmed to its CDR3 DNA, 33 bases read in frame from base 1. As encoded in the germline V gene, CDR1 is KGHDR while CDR2 is SFDVKD. Trimming takes 10 bases from V and 4 bases from J, and the germline ends sit 9 bases apart. Libraries were made using RT-PCR. The instrument was an Illumina HiSeq 2500. TCRdb ran its own pipeline on the public reads, namely fastp trimming at Q25 and MiXCR clone calling, and kept in-frame beta chains. CDR3 protein sequences are deduplicated, and each keeps its most common genes and DNA. The table for this sample lists roughly 670,000 distinct CDR3 sequences; 13% to 15% of them were counted only once. The leading ten clones occupy approximately 7.6% of the sample.

This entry belongs to a study of response to subunit inactivated influenza vaccine (dated by TCRdb to 2016 to 2019). Study-level background: Deep quantitative profiling of the T cell receptor repertoire was used in the study to follow responses to a trivalent subunit inactivated influenza vaccine. Findings and caveats that apply to the study as a whole: It was suggested by the authors that each seasonal influenza vaccination may recruit only a limited number of new T cells.

Sequenced material: PBMCs from blood, taken around 14 days before vaccination. This sequence originates from a man between 50 and 59 years old who received an inactivated influenza vaccine. Donor details come from another sample of the same person, matched by shared clones. The rearrangement combines TRBV24-1 with TRBJ1-2, and the D gene may be TRBD1, 5 bases matching. The DNA sequence follows: TGTGCCACTGCAGGGCTCTATGGCTACACCTTC. This translates into CATAGLYGYTF.